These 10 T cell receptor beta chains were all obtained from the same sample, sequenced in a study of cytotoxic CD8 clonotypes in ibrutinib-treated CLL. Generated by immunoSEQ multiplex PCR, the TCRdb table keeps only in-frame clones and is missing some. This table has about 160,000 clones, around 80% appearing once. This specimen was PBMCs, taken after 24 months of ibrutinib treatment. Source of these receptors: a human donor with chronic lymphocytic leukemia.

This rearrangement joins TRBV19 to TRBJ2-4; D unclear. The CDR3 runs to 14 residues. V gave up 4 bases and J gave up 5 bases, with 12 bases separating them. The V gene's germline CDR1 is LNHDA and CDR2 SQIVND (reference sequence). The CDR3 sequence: CASSKPGSENIQYF. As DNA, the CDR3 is TGTGCCAGTAGTAAACCCGGCAGCGAAAACATTCAGTACTTC.

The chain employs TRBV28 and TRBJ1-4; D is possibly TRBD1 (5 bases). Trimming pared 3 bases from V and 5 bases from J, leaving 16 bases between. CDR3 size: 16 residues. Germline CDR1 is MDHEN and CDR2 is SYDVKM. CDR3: CASSFIKGFANEKLFF. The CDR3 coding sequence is TGTGCCAGCAGTTTTATCAAGGGGTTTGCGAATGAAAAACTGTTTTTT.

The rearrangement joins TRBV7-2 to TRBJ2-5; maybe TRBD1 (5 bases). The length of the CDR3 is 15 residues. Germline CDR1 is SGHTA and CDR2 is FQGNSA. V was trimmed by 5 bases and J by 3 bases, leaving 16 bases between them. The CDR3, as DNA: TGTGCCAGCAGCCTTACGCCAGGGCCGGAAGAGACCCAGTACTTC. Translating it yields CASSLTPGPEETQYF. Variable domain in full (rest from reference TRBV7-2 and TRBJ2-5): GAGVSQSPSNKVTEKGKDVELRCDPISGHTALYWYRQSLGQGLEFLIYFQGNSAPDKSGLPSDRFSAERTGGSVSTLTIQRTQQEDSAVYLCASSLTPGPEETQYFGPGTRLLVL.

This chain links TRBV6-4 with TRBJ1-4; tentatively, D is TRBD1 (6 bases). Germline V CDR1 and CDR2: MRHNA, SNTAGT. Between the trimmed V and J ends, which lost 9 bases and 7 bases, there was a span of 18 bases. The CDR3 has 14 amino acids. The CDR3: CASGRGSGTEKLFF. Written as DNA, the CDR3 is TGTGCCAGTGGGAGGGGGTCAGGTACTGAAAAACTGTTTTTT.

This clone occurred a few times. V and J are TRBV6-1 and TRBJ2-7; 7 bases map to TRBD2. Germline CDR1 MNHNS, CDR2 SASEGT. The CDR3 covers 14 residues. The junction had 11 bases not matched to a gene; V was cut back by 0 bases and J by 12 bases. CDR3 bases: TGTGCCAGCAGTGAAGCAGTTGGGACTAACTCGCCGTACTTC. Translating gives CASSEAVGTNSPYF.

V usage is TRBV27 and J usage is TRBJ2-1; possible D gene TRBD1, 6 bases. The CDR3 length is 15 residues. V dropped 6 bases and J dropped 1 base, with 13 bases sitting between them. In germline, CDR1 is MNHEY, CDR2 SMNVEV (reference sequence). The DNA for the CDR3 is TGTGCCAGCAGGCCACAGGGAGTTTCCTACAATGAGCAGTTCTTC. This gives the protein CASRPQGVSYNEQFF.

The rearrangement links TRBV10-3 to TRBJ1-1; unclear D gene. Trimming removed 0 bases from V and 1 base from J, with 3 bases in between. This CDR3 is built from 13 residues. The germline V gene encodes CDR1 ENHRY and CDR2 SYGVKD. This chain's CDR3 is CAISESENTEAFF. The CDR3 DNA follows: TGTGCCATCAGTGAGTCAGAGAACACTGAAGCTTTCTTT.

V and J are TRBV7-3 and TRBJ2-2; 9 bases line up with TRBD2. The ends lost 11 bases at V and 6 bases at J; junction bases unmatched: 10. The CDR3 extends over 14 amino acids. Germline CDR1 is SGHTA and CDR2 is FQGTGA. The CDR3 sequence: CASSAGGVSGELFF. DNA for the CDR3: TGTGCCTCCTCGGCGGGAGGGGTTTCCGGGGAGCTGTTTTTT.

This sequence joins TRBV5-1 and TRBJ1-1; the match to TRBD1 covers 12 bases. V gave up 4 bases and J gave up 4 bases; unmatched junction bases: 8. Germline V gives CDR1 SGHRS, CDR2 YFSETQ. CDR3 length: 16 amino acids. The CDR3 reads CASSPGTGGRGTEAFF. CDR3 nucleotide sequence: TGCGCCAGCAGCCCGGGGACAGGGGGCAGGGGCACTGAAGCTTTCTTT.

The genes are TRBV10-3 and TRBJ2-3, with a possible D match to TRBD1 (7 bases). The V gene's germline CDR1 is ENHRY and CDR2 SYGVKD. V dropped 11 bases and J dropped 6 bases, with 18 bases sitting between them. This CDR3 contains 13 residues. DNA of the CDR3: TGTGCCGCGAACGGAGGGGGCGGCGATACGCAGTATTTT. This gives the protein CAANGGGGDTQYF.